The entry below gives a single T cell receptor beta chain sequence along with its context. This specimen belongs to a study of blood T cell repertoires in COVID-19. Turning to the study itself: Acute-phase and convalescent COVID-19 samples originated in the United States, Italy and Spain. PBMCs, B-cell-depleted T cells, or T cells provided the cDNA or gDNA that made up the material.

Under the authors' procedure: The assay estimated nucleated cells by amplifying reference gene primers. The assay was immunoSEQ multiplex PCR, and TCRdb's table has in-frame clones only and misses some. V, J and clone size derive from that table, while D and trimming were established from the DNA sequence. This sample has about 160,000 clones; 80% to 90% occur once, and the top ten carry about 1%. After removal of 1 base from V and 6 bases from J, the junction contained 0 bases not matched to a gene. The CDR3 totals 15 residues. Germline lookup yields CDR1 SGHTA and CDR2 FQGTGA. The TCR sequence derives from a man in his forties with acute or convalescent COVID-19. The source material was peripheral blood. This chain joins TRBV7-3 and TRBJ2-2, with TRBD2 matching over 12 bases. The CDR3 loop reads CASSLRTSGAGELFF. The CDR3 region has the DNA TGTGCCAGCAGCTTAAGGACTAGCGGGGCCGGGGAGCTGTTTTTT.